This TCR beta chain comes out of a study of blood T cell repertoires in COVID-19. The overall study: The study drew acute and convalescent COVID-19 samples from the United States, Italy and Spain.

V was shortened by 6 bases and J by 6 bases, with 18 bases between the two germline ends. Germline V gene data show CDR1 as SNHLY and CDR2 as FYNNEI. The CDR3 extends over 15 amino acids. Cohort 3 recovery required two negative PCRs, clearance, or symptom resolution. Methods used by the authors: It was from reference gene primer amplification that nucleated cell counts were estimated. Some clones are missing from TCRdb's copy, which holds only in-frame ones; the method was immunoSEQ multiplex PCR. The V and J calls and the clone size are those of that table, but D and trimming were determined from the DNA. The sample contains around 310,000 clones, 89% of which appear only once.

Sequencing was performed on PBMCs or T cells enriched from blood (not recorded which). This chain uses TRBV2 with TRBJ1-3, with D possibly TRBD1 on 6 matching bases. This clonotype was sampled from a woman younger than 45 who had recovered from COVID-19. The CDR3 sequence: CASSKLQGSANTIYF. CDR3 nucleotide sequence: TGTGCCAGCAGCAAATTACAGGGTAGTGCAAACACCATATATTTT.